These 4 T cell receptor beta chains share one sample of origin, sequenced in a study of graft-versus-host responses after intestinal transplantation. The table came from immunoSEQ multiplex PCR; TCRdb's copy has only in-frame clones and leaves some out. The data hold 90,000 to 150,000 clones, with 90% to 95% observed a single time. The antigens these receptors bind are not known. Sequencing was performed on unstimulated CD4+ T cells sorted from spleen or lymph node cells, taken before intestinal transplant. The source of these receptors is a human donor who received an intestinal transplant.

The chain joins TRBV4-2 to TRBJ2-2; D not resolved. V was trimmed by 1 base and J by 2 bases, leaving 20 bases between them. The CDR3 has 19 amino acids. Germline V CDR1 and CDR2: LGHNA, YNFKEQ. The DNA for the CDR3 is TGTGCCAGCAGCCAAGGATCGACAAAGACGCCTCGCAACACCGGGGAGCTGTTTTTT. This gives the protein CASSQGSTKTPRNTGELFF.

This clone was detected once. The chain combines TRBV18 with TRBJ2-3, with D maybe TRBD1 (6 bases). V lost 0 bases and J 4 bases, leaving 8 bases between the germline ends. The CDR3 totals 14 residues. The germline CDR1 and CDR2 sequences are KGHSH and LQKENI. CDR3 loop: CASSPPRTADTQYF. CDR3 sequence (DNA): TGTGCCAGCTCACCACCGAGGACAGCAGATACGCAGTATTTT.

The chain joins TRBV7-9 to TRBJ1-2; TRBD1 agrees at 8 bases. CDR3 length equals 15 residues. Per the germline V gene, CDR1 is SEHNR and CDR2 is FQNEAQ (reference sequence). V shed 5 bases, J shed 6 bases, and the junction held 11 bases outside the gene matches. CDR3 sequence (DNA): TGTGCCAGCAGCCCCAACGACAGGGGAAAGGATGGCTACACCTTC. It translates to CASSPNDRGKDGYTF. Looking up the rest from reference TRBV7-9 and TRBJ1-2 gives the full variable domain: DTGVSQNPRHKITKRGQNVTFRCDPISEHNRLYWYRQTLGQGPEFLTYFQNEAQLEKSRLLSDRFSAERPKGSFSTLEIQRTEQGDSAMYLCASSPNDRGKDGYTFGSGTRLTVV.

A few counts support this clone. The rearrangement joins TRBV7-9 to TRBJ1-2; D gene ambiguous. The CDR3 has 15 amino acids. CDR1 SEHNR and CDR2 FQNEAQ come from the germline V gene (reference sequence). Trimming cost V 3 bases and J 0 bases, with 11 bases left between them. The CDR3 is CASSLGSVTNYGYTF. In DNA form, the CDR3 reads TGTGCCAGCAGCTTGGGGTCGGTAACTAACTATGGCTACACCTTC.